One sample yielded the 23 T cell receptor beta chains listed below, sequenced in a study of T cells in localized non-small cell lung cancer. Using immunoSEQ multiplex PCR, the repertoire was profiled, and TCRdb retains in-frame clones only, with some absent. The data hold tens of thousands of clones, with over 80% observed a single time. The starting material was peripheral blood mononuclear cells, obtained before any cancer treatment. These receptors came from a woman aged 35-75 years with stage III lung adenocarcinoma.

The rearrangement links TRBV5-1 to TRBJ2-7; TRBD2 aligns across 9 bases. The J segment lost 3 bases and the V segment lost 1 base, leaving 14 bases of the junction unmatched. The CDR3 length is 18 residues. Germline V CDR1 and CDR2: SGHRS, YFSETQ. Here the CDR3 DNA reads TGCGCCAGCAGCTTGCCTTCTTCGGCGGGGGGGTCCTACTACGAGCAGTACTTC. It yields the protein CASSLPSSAGGSYYEQYF.

This chain uses TRBV7-2 with TRBJ1-1, with no clear D. V was clipped by 5 bases and J by 3 bases, with 25 bases between them. Germline values: CDR1 SGHTA, CDR2 FQGNSA. CDR3 size: 18 residues. DNA of the CDR3: TGTGCCAGCAGCAAGGTTGGACGGGCCCCCGGGCTGGACACTGAAGCTTTCTTT. Its translation is CASSKVGRAPGLDTEAFF.

In its sample, this clone was seen once. This rearrangement joins TRBV19 to TRBJ1-3; D may be TRBD1 (5 bases). Germline V gene lookup returns CDR1 LNHDA and CDR2 SQIVND (reference sequence). The CDR3 has 14 residues. V shed 5 bases and J shed 3 bases, with 11 bases lying between them. In DNA form, the CDR3 reads TGTGCCAGTAGTCTCGGGACTGTTGGAAACACCATATATTTT. Translation gives CASSLGTVGNTIYF.

The V call is TRBV2, the J call TRBJ2-3, with 8 bases that match TRBD1. The junction had 7 bases not matched to a gene; V was cut back by 5 bases and J by 6 bases. The germline V gene has CDR1 SNHLY and CDR2 FYNNEI. The CDR3 runs 14 residues. The CDR3 region is CASSRDRSTDTQYF. In nucleotides, the CDR3 is TGTGCCAGCAGTAGGGACAGGTCTACTGATACGCAGTATTTT. Based on the CDR3 plus reference TRBV2 and TRBJ2-3, the full variable domain is EPEVTQTPSHQVTQMGQEVILRCVPISNHLYFYWYRQILGQKVEFLVSFYNNEISEKSEIFDDQFSVERPDGSNFTLKIRSTKLEDSAMYFCASSRDRSTDTQYFGPGTRLTVL.

J is TRBJ1-4 and V is TRBV10-2; a weak D match, TRBD1 (5 bases). V lost 5 bases and J lost 6, with 10 bases in between. Germline V gene sequence: CDR1 WSHSY, CDR2 SAAADI. The CDR3 length is 13 residues. This CDR3 reads CASSIFRDEKLFF. CDR3 bases: TGCGCCAGCAGTATATTCAGGGATGAAAAACTGTTTTTT.

This chain links TRBV10-3 with TRBJ1-5; D gene ambiguous. V lost 0 bases and J 9 bases, leaving 15 bases between the germline ends. Looked up from germline, CDR1 is ENHRY and CDR2 is SYGVKD. This CDR3 has 15 amino acids. The CDR3 is CAISESDTLTRPQHF. The CDR3 DNA reads as TGTGCCATCAGTGAGTCGGATACGCTTACGAGGCCCCAGCATTTT.

This clone was seen more than once but under ten times. The chain joins TRBV7-2 to TRBJ2-5, with D possibly matching TRBD2 (5 bases). In germline, CDR1 is SGHTA, CDR2 FQGNSA. V was cut by 1 base and J by 0 bases, with 9 bases left in between. The CDR3 has 15 amino acids. CDR3 bases: TGTGCCAGCAGCTTAGTCCGGGGTTACCAAGAGACCCAGTACTTC. Encoded protein: CASSLVRGYQETQYF.

This rearrangement joins TRBV19 to TRBJ2-1; the match to TRBD1 covers 8 bases. CDR3 length equals 15 residues. The germline V gene encodes CDR1 LNHDA and CDR2 SQIVND (reference sequence). V gave up 5 bases and J gave up 6 bases; unmatched junction bases: 9. The CDR3 protein is CASSFPGGAGNEQFF. The CDR3 nucleotides are TGTGCCAGTAGTTTCCCAGGGGGCGCGGGCAATGAGCAGTTCTTC.

This clone was found once. The chain recombines TRBV18 with TRBJ2-7; no reliable D call. The V end lost 6 bases, the J end lost 2 bases, and 8 bases lay between the germline ends. The CDR3 totals 12 residues. CDR1 is KGHSH and CDR2 is LQKENI in the germline V gene. The CDR3 protein is CASSPGPYEQYF. CDR3 bases: TGTGCCAGCTCCCCCGGTCCCTACGAGCAGTACTTC.

The chain recombines TRBV18 with TRBJ1-3; unclear D gene. This CDR3 is 14 amino acids long. V gave up 3 bases and J gave up 6 bases, with 12 bases separating them. Germline values: CDR1 KGHSH, CDR2 LQKENI. The CDR3 here is CASSPLVDKNTIYF. The CDR3, as DNA: TGTGCCAGCTCACCGCTCGTTGATAAAAACACCATATATTTT.

V and J are TRBV12-5 and TRBJ2-1; possible D gene TRBD2, 5 bases. Germline CDR1 LGHNT, CDR2 FRNRAP. This CDR3 has 13 amino acids. V lost 3 bases to trimming and J lost 8 bases, with 11 bases between them. CDR3 sequence: CASGFNSRDEQFF. The CDR3 DNA reads TGTGCTAGTGGTTTTAACTCGCGGGATGAGCAGTTCTTC.

The rearrangement uses TRBV19 and TRBJ2-2; D unclear. The CDR3 has 14 residues. Germline assignment: CDR1 LNHDA and CDR2 SQIVND (reference sequence). Trimming took 3 bases from V and 2 from J, leaving 7 bases between them. The CDR3 sequence: CASSIALNTGELFF. CDR3 bases: TGTGCCAGTAGTATTGCCCTCAACACCGGGGAGCTGTTTTTT.

V gene TRBV7-2 combines with J gene TRBJ2-5; D is ambiguous. V gave up 1 base and J gave up 2 bases, with 8 bases separating them. This CDR3 has 14 amino acids. The germline V gene has CDR1 SGHTA and CDR2 FQGNSA. CDR3 coding DNA: TGTGCCAGCAGCTTAGGTGGCGGTCAAGAGACCCAGTACTTC. Translating gives CASSLGGGQETQYF.

The rearrangement joins TRBV9 to TRBJ2-5; D is possibly TRBD2 (5 bases). Germline V CDR1 and CDR2: SGDLS, YYNGEE. CDR3 length: 14 amino acids. V was pared by 0 bases and J by 5 bases, with 11 bases between. CDR3: CASSVGGGGETQYF. The CDR3 bases are TGTGCCAGCAGCGTAGGTGGAGGTGGGGAGACCCAGTACTTC.

The chain links TRBV6-5 to TRBJ1-2; D is possibly TRBD1 (6 bases). There are 16 residues in the CDR3. Trimming took off 4 bases at V and 2 bases at J, with 17 bases between the two ends. Germline lookup yields CDR1 MNHEY and CDR2 SVGAGI. The CDR3 nucleotides read TGTGCCAGCAGTTCTCTCAGACAGGCTGGGAACTATGGCTACACCTTC. It is translated as CASSSLRQAGNYGYTF.

The rearrangement links TRBV6-6 to TRBJ2-1; 10 nucleotides match TRBD1. Germline trimming cut 6 bases from V and 5 bases from J; bases unmatched to any gene: 4. From germline, CDR1 is MNHNY and CDR2 SVGAGI (reference sequence). The CDR3 sequence is 14 residues long. The CDR3 reads CASRSGTGDNEQFF. As DNA, the CDR3 is TGTGCCAGCAGATCCGGGACAGGGGACAATGAGCAGTTCTTC.

The genes are TRBV30 and TRBJ1-1; D is undetermined. Germline V CDR1 and CDR2: GTSNPN, SVGIG (reference sequence). The CDR3 runs to 14 residues. Trimming pared 2 bases from V and 5 bases from J, leaving 15 bases between. In DNA, the CDR3 is TGTGCCTGGAGTTCCCAGACCCCTAATACTGAAGCTTTCTTT. As protein: CAWSSQTPNTEAFF.

The V and J genes are TRBV11-2 and TRBJ1-2, with no clear D. This CDR3 has 13 amino acids. The germline V gene encodes CDR1 SGHAT and CDR2 FQNNGV. The V gene lost 3 bases and the J gene lost 4 bases, with 9 bases spanning the gap. CDR3 in DNA: TGTGCCAGCAGCTTGGGCACGAGCTATGGCTACACCTTC. Its translation: CASSLGTSYGYTF.

This rearrangement joins TRBV6-1 to TRBJ2-1; weak D call: TRBD2 (5 bases). This CDR3 is built from 14 residues. The germline V gene has CDR1 MNHNS and CDR2 SASEGT. V gave up 6 bases and J gave up 2 bases, with 11 bases separating them. The CDR3 bases are TGTGCCAGCAGGGGATTAGCGACCTACAATGAGCAGTTCTTC. It specifies CASRGLATYNEQFF.

J is TRBJ2-3 and V is TRBV7-2; no clear D gene. This CDR3 has 16 residues. Trimming cost V 4 bases and J 3 bases, with 17 bases left between them. CDR1 and CDR2 (germline): SGHTA, FQGNSA. Here the CDR3 reads CASSSSPALGTDTQYF. CDR3 nucleotide sequence: TGTGCCAGCAGCTCCTCTCCGGCGCTAGGTACAGATACGCAGTATTTT.

The chain employs TRBV6-5 and TRBJ1-3; a weak D match, TRBD1 (6 bases). This CDR3 is 14 amino acids long. V shed 2 bases and J shed 5 bases, with 10 bases lying between them. Germline lookup yields CDR1 MNHEY and CDR2 SVGAGI. The CDR3 region has the DNA TGTGCCAGCAGTTACAGGCAGGGGAGAAACACCATATATTTT. Its translation: CASSYRQGRNTIYF.

V usage is TRBV19 and J usage is TRBJ2-3; 7 positions match TRBD2. After removal of 2 bases from V and 3 bases from J, the junction contained 5 bases not matched to a gene. The V gene's germline CDR1 is LNHDA and CDR2 SQIVND (reference sequence). This CDR3 contains 15 residues. CDR3 in DNA: TGTGCCAGTAGTATAATGGGCGGGAGAACAGATACGCAGTATTTT. Encoded protein: CASSIMGGRTDTQYF.

This clone appeared once. This chain links TRBV18 with TRBJ2-1; D is unclear. Germline V gene data show CDR1 as KGHSH and CDR2 as LQKENI. The CDR3 is made up of 14 amino acids. Trimming left V 4 bases short and J 9 bases short, with 16 bases between. CDR3: CASSRARNGLEQFF. Here the CDR3 DNA reads TGTGCCAGCTCACGTGCCCGGAATGGGCTTGAGCAGTTCTTC.